A single sample gave rise to the 10 T cell receptor beta chains below, sequenced in a study of blood T cell repertoires in COVID-19. Data came from immunoSEQ multiplex PCR; TCRdb stores just in-frame clones and leaves some out. This sample has 60,000 to 70,000 clones, with about 86% found just once. Sequenced sample: peripheral blood. Receptors originate from an older woman with acute or convalescent COVID-19.

The chain has TRBV24-1 and TRBJ1-2, with D unresolved. Germline V gene lookup returns CDR1 KGHDR and CDR2 SFDVKD. Trimming took off 5 bases at V and 0 bases at J, with 12 bases between the two ends. The CDR3 contains 15 residues. The CDR3 here is CATSGALGANYGYTF. In DNA, the CDR3 is TGTGCCACCAGTGGTGCCCTGGGAGCTAACTATGGCTACACCTTC.

The gene calls are TRBV24-1 and TRBJ2-3; a possible D gene is TRBD1 (6 bases). Germline V gene lookup returns CDR1 KGHDR and CDR2 SFDVKD. V was trimmed by 5 bases and J by 6 bases, leaving 23 bases between them. The CDR3 extends over 17 amino acids. CDR3 coding DNA: TGTGCCACCAGTGGATGGGAACAGGGCTTGAGGAGGGATACGCAGTATTTT. Translated, it gives CATSGWEQGLRRDTQYF.

This chain uses TRBV7-6 with TRBJ1-3; perhaps TRBD1 as D (5 bases). The CDR3 sequence is 17 residues long. Trimming left V 0 bases short and J 3 bases short, with 15 bases between. Germline V gene lookup returns CDR1 SGHVS and CDR2 FNYEAQ. The CDR3 coding sequence is TGTGCCAGCAGCTTAGCGCGTGGAGGGGCTAGTGGAAACACCATATATTTT. Residues: CASSLARGGASGNTIYF.

The chain joins TRBV24-1 to TRBJ2-6; no clear D. The CDR3 extends over 18 amino acids. V was clipped by 3 bases and J by 0 bases, with 14 bases between them. The germline gives CDR1 KGHDR, CDR2 SFDVKD. In nucleotides, the CDR3 is TGTGCCACCAGTGATCCCGTTGGGCCAAACTCTGGGGCCAACGTCCTGACTTTC. Its translation is CATSDPVGPNSGANVLTF.

This chain uses TRBV18 with TRBJ1-1; 7 nucleotides match TRBD1. The ends lost 4 bases at V and 2 bases at J; junction bases unmatched: 4. The CDR3 loop spans 14 amino acids. Germline V gene lookup returns CDR1 KGHSH and CDR2 LQKENI. CDR3 residues: CASSLGQDNTEAFF. DNA for the CDR3: TGTGCCAGCTCACTCGGACAGGACAACACTGAAGCTTTCTTT.

This clone occurred once. The genes are TRBV5-1 and TRBJ2-1, with 13 bases lining up with TRBD2. Germline assignment: CDR1 SGHRS and CDR2 YFSETQ. V lost 7 bases and J lost 1; bases outside the gene matches: 2. CDR3 length equals 15 residues. This CDR3 is CASGTSGESYNEQFF. The CDR3 region has the DNA TGCGCCAGCGGGACTAGCGGGGAGTCCTACAATGAGCAGTTCTTC.

As to this clone: One end of the junction does not line up with germline, which may come from a read error. This chain links TRBV11-2 with TRBJ1-1, with D maybe TRBD1 (5 bases). This CDR3 comprises 12 residues. Germline V lookup: CDR1 SGHAT, CDR2 FQNNGV. The CDR3 nucleotides are TGTGCCAGCAGCCCCGGCTGGGGGAAGGAGGGGTTT. It codes for CASSPGWGKEGF.

The chain has TRBV4-1 and TRBJ1-1; D gene ambiguous. This CDR3 has 13 amino acids. Trimming removed 5 bases from V and 4 bases from J, with 11 bases in between. Germline V gives CDR1 MGHRA, CDR2 YSYEKL. The CDR3: CASSSRHGTEAFF. Written as DNA, the CDR3 is TGCGCCAGCAGCTCCCGACACGGCACTGAAGCTTTCTTT.

The CDR3 sequence is CASSPLQAAGGPDTQYF. DNA for the CDR3: TGTGCCAGCAGCCCTCTACAGGCGGCGGGGGGCCCAGATACGCAGTATTTT. The chain recombines TRBV7-8 with TRBJ2-3; 8 nucleotides agree with TRBD2. Germline CDR1 reads SGHVS; CDR2 reads FQNEAQ. V shed 5 bases, J shed 4 bases, and the junction held 14 bases outside the gene matches. The CDR3 spans 17 residues.

The chain combines TRBV6-6 with TRBJ1-5, with 7 bases identical to TRBD1. CDR3 size: 15 residues. With V trimmed by 5 bases and J by 7 bases, 11 bases remained unmatched. Per the germline V gene, CDR1 is MNHNY and CDR2 is SVGAGI (reference sequence). The CDR3 DNA follows: TGTGCCAGCAGTCGACAGGGAGGGGGGGGACAGCCCCAGCATTTT. This sequence encodes CASSRQGGGGQPQHF.